This is a list of T cell receptor beta chains from one sample in a study of shared clonotypes between healthy human individuals. TCRdb's copy holds only in-frame clones and misses some; the assay was immunoSEQ multiplex PCR. The table includes around 550,000 clones, 90% to 96% detected once. The sample was naive CD4+ T cells sorted from blood. All receptors derive from a woman in her 30s in good health. Each CDR3 is given with its conserved first and last residue. The order of the fields is J gene, D gene, V gene, clone size, CDR3 protein, CDR3 DNA. D genes are given only for firm matches. The size entry is marked missing in some rows and otherwise reads once, few, many or a size class.

>TRBJ1-3|.|TRBV18|once
CASSPDSAGVAIYF
TGTGCCAGCTCACCCGACAGCGCGGGTGTGGCCATATATTTT
>TRBJ2-7|.|TRBV6-5|few
CASSTPYEQYF
TGTGCCAGCAGTACTCCCTACGAGCAGTACTTC
>TRBJ1-1|.|TRBV18|.
CASSLDLTGEAFF
TGTGCCAGTTCCCTCGACCTGACAGGAGAAGCTTTCTTT
>TRBJ1-3|.|TRBV9|.
CASSVAAGSSGNTIYF
TGTGCCAGCAGCGTAGCTGCAGGCTCCTCTGGAAACACCATATATTTT
>TRBJ2-7|.|TRBV30|once
CAWSVLGVSYEQYF
TGTGCCTGGAGTGTACTAGGGGTCTCCTACGAGCAGTACTTC
>TRBJ2-7|.|TRBV6-5|.
CASRPYRDTPYEQYF
TGTGCCAGCAGGCCATACCGGGACACTCCCTACGAGCAGTACTTC
>TRBJ1-2|.|TRBV9|.
CASSVDGNYGYTF
TGTGCCAGCAGCGTCGACGGTAACTATGGCTACACCTTC
>TRBJ2-3|TRBD2|TRBV2|.
CASSEMASGSTDTQYF
TGTGCCAGCAGTGAAATGGCTAGCGGAAGCACAGATACGCAGTATTTT
>TRBJ2-7|TRBD2|TRBV10-3|once
CAIRGLAGEEQYF
TGTGCCATCAGGGGACTAGCGGGAGAAGAGCAGTACTTC
>TRBJ1-1|.|TRBV19|.
CASSLGPTNTEAFF
TGTGCCAGTAGTTTGGGCCCAACGAACACTGAAGCTTTCTTT
>TRBJ1-2|.|TRBV29-1|.
CSVERAGSGYTF
TGCAGCGTTGAAAGGGCAGGGTCAGGCTACACCTTC
>TRBJ1-1|.|TRBV9|.
CASSVAGSAEAFF
TGTGCCAGCAGCGTAGCAGGGTCGGCTGAAGCTTTCTTT
>TRBJ2-1|.|TRBV30|.
CARGRGGNYNEQFF
TGTGCCAGGGGGCGCGGCGGGAATTACAATGAGCAGTTCTTC
>TRBJ2-1|.|TRBV19|.
CASSIRGNYNEQFF
TGTGCCAGTAGTATAAGGGGGAACTACAATGAGCAGTTCTTC
>TRBJ1-1|TRBD1|TRBV18|.
CASSPGAGGIDTEAFF
TGTGCCAGCTCACCAGGGGCAGGGGGAATAGACACTGAAGCTTTCTTT
>TRBJ2-2|TRBD2|TRBV7-6|.
CASSPHGGTSWSGELFF
TGTGCCAGCAGCCCCCATGGCGGGACTAGCTGGTCCGGGGAGCTGTTTTTT
>TRBJ2-7|.|TRBV6-5|.
CASSSPLDEQYF
TGTGCCAGCAGTTCCCCCCTAGACGAGCAGTACTTC
>TRBJ1-6|.|TRBV7-3|.
CASSYTGSWNSPLHF
TGTGCCAGCAGCTACACAGGGTCTTGGAATTCACCCCTCCACTTT
>TRBJ1-1|.|TRBV28|.
CASSRKNTEAFF
TGTGCCAGCAGTAGGAAGAACACTGAAGCTTTCTTT
>TRBJ1-1|.|TRBV6-5|.
CASSRQSMNTEAFF
TGTGCCAGCAGTCGACAAAGCATGAACACTGAAGCTTTCTTT
>TRBJ2-1|TRBD2|TRBV27|.
CASSLNNGTSGNNEQFF
TGTGCCAGCAGTCTTAACAACGGGACTAGCGGTAACAATGAGCAGTTCTTC
>TRBJ2-3|.|TRBV2|once
CASTGELGTDTQYF
TGTGCCAGCACAGGGGAACTCGGCACAGATACGCAGTATTTT
>TRBJ2-7|.|TRBV15|.
CATSRDRDHLYF
TGTGCCACCAGCAGAGACCGGGACCATCTGTACTTC
>TRBJ2-1|TRBD2|TRBV5-8|.
CASSLGTSGYYNEQFF
TGTGCCAGCAGCTTGGGGACTAGCGGGTACTACAATGAGCAGTTCTTC
>TRBJ2-1|TRBD2|TRBV5-1|.
CASSGFLAGDEQFF
TGCGCCAGCAGCGGCTTCCTAGCGGGAGACGAGCAGTTCTTC
>TRBJ1-1|.|TRBV28|.
CATAAPQNTEAFF
TGTGCCACCGCGGCGCCACAGAACACTGAAGCTTTCTTT
>TRBJ2-2|.|TRBV28|.
CASSFGQNTGELFF
TGTGCCAGCAGTTTTGGACAGAACACCGGGGAGCTGTTTTTT
>TRBJ2-7|TRBD2|TRBV4-1|once
CASSPGHWMAGREGRDLEQYF
TGCGCCAGCAGCCCGGGTCACTGGATGGCGGGGCGGGAGGGCCGGGACCTCGAGCAGTACTTC
>TRBJ2-7|TRBD2|TRBV28|.
CASSSGGPVYEQYF
TGTGCCAGCAGCTCGGGGGGGCCAGTGTACGAGCAGTACTTC
>TRBJ2-5|TRBD2|TRBV29-1|.
CSVEDLAGLTQYF
TGCAGCGTTGAAGATTTAGCGGGGCTAACCCAGTACTTC
>TRBJ2-2|TRBD2|TRBV14|.
CASSQLAGGELFF
TGTGCCAGCAGCCAATTAGCGGGAGGGGAGCTGTTTTTT
>TRBJ1-2|.|TRBV28|.
CASSLFVSEGYTF
TGTGCCAGCAGTTTATTCGTCTCGGAAGGCTACACCTTC
>TRBJ2-2|TRBD2|TRBV7-9|.
CASSWGLAGGTGELFF
TGTGCCAGCAGCTGGGGACTAGCGGGAGGGACCGGGGAGCTGTTTTTT
>TRBJ2-7|TRBD1|TRBV27|.
CASRGTGAYEQYF
TGTGCCAGCAGGGGGACAGGGGCCTACGAGCAGTACTTC
>TRBJ2-1|.|TRBV30|.
CAWSDLAPFSYNEQFF
TGTGCCTGGAGTGATTTAGCCCCCTTTTCCTACAATGAGCAGTTCTTC
>TRBJ2-1|TRBD2|TRBV11-3|.
CASSPSASGRSAYNEQFF
TGTGCCAGCAGCCCCTCGGCTAGCGGGAGATCGGCCTACAATGAGCAGTTCTTC
>TRBJ2-7|TRBD1|TRBV11-2|.
CASSLGQGKYYEQYF
TGTGCCAGCAGCTTAGGACAGGGTAAATACTACGAGCAGTACTTC
>TRBJ1-2|.|TRBV28|.
CASSWGRLYGYTF
TGTGCCAGCAGTTGGGGACGGCTCTATGGCTACACCTTC
>TRBJ1-1|.|TRBV19|.
CASSMGGERNTEAFF
TGTGCCAGTAGTATGGGCGGGGAGAGGAACACTGAAGCTTTCTTT
>TRBJ2-3|.|TRBV28|.
CASSTDYTDTQYF
TGTGCCAGCAGCACCGACTACACAGATACGCAGTATTTT
>TRBJ2-1|.|TRBV10-1|.
CASSTRTEPYNEQFF
TGCGCCAGCAGTACCCGGACTGAACCGTACAATGAGCAGTTCTTC